This T cell receptor beta chain was sequenced in a study of human T cells and chemical hapten exposure. For the study at large: The upper back received 0.01% DPC by patch testing, with results read at 6 days. Overall study findings and caveats: There was alopecia in the donors, so their immune response may differ from that of healthy people. PT1 expanded TCR counts correlated positively with patch test score.

The CDR3 contains 15 residues. The V gene end was trimmed by 6 bases and the J gene end by 5 bases; junction bases not matched to a gene: 6. Germline CDR1 SGHTA, CDR2 FQGNSA. In its sample, this clonotype was seen a few times. The antigen is unknown. TCRdb recomputed calls from the RACE reads with MiXCR, one row per CDR3 protein. The sample has fewer than 200,000 distinct CDR3 sequences, approximately 20% seen once. The sample's time point: patch test 1, 2 weeks after DPC sensitization. The treatment denotes: therapeutic diphenylcyclopropenone sensitization with weekly scalp DPC. This TCR derives from a woman between 45 and 60 years old with alopecia areata. Some clones in this sample may be carry-over from other donors' samples. This chain connects TRBV7-2 to TRBJ2-1, with 11 bases lining up with TRBD2. The source was whole blood, collected in connection with sensitization to the hapten diphenylcyclopropenone (DPC). The CDR3 spells CASRQTSGVHNEQFF. The DNA of the CDR3 is TGTGCCAGCAGGCAGACTAGCGGGGTCCACAATGAGCAGTTCTTC.